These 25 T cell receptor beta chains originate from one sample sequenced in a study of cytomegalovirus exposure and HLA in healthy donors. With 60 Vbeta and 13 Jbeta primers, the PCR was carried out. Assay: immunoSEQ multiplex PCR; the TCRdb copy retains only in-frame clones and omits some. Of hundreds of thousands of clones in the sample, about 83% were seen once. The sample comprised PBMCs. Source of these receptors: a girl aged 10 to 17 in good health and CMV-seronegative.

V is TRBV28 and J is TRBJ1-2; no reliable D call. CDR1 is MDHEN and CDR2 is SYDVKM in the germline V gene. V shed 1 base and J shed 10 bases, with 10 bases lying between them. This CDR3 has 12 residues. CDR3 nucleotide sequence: TGTGCCAGCAGTTTATCGGGCGGGATCTACACCTTC. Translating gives CASSLSGGIYTF.

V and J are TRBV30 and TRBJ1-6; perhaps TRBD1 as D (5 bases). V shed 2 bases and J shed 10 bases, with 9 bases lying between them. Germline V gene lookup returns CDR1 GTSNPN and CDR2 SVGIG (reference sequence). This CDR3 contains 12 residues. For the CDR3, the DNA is TGTGCCTGGAGTCAGGGTGGGTCACCCCTCCACTTT. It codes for CAWSQGGSPLHF. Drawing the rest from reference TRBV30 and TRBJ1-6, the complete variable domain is SQTIHQWPATLVQPVGSPLSLECTVEGTSNPNLYWYRQAAGRGLQLLFYSVGIGQISSEVPQNLSASRPQDRQFILSSKKLLLSDSGFYLCAWSQGGSPLHFGNGTRLTVT.

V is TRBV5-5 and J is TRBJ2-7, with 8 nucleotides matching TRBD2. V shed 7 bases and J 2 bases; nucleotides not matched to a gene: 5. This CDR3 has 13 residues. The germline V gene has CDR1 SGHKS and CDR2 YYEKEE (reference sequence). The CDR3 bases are TGTGCCAGCGGCGGGGGGTATCCCTACGAGCAGTACTTC. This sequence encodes CASGGGYPYEQYF.

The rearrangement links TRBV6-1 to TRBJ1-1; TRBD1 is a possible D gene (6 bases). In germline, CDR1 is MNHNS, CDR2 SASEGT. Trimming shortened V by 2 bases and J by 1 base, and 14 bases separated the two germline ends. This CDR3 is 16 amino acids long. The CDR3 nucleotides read TGTGCCAGCAGTGAAATCGGGGGGCTTGGGAACACTGAAGCTTTCTTT. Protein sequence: CASSEIGGLGNTEAFF.

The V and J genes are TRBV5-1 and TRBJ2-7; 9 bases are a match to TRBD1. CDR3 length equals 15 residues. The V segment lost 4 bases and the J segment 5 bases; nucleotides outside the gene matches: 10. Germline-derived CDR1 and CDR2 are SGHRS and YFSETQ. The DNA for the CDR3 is TGCGCCAGCAGCCAGCTACAGGGGGCAGGGAACGAGCAGTACTTC. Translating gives CASSQLQGAGNEQYF.

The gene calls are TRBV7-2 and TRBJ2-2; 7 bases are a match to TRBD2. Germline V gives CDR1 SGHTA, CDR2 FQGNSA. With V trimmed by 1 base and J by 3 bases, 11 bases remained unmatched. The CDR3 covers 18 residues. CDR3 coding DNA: TGTGCCAGCAGCTTAGAAGGGTGGCGGGGGAGATACACCGGGGAGCTGTTTTTT. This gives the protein CASSLEGWRGRYTGELFF. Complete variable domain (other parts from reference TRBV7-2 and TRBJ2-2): GAGVSQSPSNKVTEKGKDVELRCDPISGHTALYWYRQSLGQGLEFLIYFQGNSAPDKSGLPSDRFSAERTGGSVSTLTIQRTQQEDSAVYLCASSLEGWRGRYTGELFFGEGSRLTVL.

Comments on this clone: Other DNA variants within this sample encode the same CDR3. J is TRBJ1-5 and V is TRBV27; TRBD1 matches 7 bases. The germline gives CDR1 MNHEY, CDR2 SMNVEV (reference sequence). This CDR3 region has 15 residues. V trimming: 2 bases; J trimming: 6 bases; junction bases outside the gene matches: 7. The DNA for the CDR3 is TGTGCCAGCAGTTTAATCGGAGGGGGCATTCAGCCCCAGCATTTT. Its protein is CASSLIGGGIQPQHF.

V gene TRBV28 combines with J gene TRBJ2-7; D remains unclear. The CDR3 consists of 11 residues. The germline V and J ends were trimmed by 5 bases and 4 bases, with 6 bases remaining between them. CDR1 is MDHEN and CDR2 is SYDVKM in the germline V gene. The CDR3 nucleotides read TGTGCCAGCAGTACTGCGTACGAGCAGTACTTC. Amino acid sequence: CASSTAYEQYF.

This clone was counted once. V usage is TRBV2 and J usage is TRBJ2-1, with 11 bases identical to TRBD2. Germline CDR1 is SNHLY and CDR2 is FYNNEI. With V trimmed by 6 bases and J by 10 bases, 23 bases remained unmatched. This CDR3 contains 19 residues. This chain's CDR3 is CASSSSNSLLAGAAFEQFF. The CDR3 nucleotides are TGTGCCAGCAGCTCCAGCAACTCCCTACTAGCGGGGGCCGCGTTCGAGCAGTTCTTC.

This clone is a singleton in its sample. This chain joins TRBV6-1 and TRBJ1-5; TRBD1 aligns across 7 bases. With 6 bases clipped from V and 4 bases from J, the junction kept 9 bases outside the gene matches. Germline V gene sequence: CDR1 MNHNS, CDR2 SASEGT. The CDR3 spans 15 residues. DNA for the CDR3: TGTGCCAGCAGGGGACAGTTGCTAGGGAATCAGCCCCAGCATTTT. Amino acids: CASRGQLLGNQPQHF.

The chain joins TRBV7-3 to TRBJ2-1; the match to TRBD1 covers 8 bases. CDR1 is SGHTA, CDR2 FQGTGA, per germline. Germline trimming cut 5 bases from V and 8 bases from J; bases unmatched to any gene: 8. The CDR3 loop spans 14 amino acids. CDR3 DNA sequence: TGTGCCAGCAGCCGACTCGACAGGGGAGATGAGCAGTTCTTC. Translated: CASSRLDRGDEQFF.

CDR3 residues: CASSQPRGRLYQETQYF. The CDR3 nucleotides read TGTGCCAGCAGCCAGCCCAGGGGACGCCTTTACCAAGAGACCCAGTACTTC. V gene TRBV14 combines with J gene TRBJ2-5, with D perhaps matching TRBD1 (6 bases). The CDR3 consists of 17 residues. Germline values: CDR1 SGHDN, CDR2 FVKESK. The V end lost 3 bases, the J end lost 0 bases, and 17 bases lay between the germline ends.

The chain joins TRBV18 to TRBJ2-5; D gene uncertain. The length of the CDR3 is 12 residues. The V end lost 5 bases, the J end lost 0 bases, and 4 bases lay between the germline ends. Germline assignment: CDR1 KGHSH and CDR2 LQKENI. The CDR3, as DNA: TGTGCCAGCTCAGCGTACCAAGAGACCCAGTACTTC. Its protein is CASSAYQETQYF. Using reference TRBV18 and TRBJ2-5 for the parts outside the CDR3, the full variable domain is NAGVMQNPRHLVRRRGQEARLRCSPMKGHSHVYWYRQLPEEGLKFMVYLQKENIIDESGMPKERFSAEFPKEGPSILRIQQVVRGDSAAYFCASSAYQETQYFGPGTRLLVL.

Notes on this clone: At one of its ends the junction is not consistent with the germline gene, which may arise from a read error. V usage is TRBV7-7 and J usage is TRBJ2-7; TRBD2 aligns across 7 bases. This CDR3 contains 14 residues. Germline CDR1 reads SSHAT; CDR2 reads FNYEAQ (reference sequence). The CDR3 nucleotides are TGTGCTAGCAGCTTGGCGGGGGATTCCTACGAGCAGTACTTC. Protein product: CASSLAGDSYEQYF.

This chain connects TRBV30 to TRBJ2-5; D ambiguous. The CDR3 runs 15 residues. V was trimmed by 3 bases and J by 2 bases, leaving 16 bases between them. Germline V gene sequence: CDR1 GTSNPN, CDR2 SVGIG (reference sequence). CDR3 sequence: CAWSKLNSKQETQYF. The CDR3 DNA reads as TGTGCCTGGAGCAAACTAAATAGCAAGCAAGAGACCCAGTACTTC.

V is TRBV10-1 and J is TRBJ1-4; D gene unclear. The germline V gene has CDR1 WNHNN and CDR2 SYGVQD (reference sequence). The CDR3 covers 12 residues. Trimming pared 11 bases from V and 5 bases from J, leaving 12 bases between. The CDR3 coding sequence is TGCGCCGACCTCCCGGGGAATGAAAAACTGTTTTTT. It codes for CADLPGNEKLFF.

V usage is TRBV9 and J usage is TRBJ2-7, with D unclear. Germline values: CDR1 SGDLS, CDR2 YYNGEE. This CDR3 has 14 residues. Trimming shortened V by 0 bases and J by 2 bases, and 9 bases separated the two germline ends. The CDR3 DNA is TGTGCCAGCAGCGTAGGTCCAGATACCTACGAGCAGTACTTC. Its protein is CASSVGPDTYEQYF.

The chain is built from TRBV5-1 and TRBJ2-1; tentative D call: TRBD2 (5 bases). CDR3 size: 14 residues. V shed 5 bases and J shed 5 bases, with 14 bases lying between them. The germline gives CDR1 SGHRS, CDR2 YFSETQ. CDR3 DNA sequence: TGCGCCAGCAGTCGGCCTGAGGGAGACAATGAGCAGTTCTTC. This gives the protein CASSRPEGDNEQFF.

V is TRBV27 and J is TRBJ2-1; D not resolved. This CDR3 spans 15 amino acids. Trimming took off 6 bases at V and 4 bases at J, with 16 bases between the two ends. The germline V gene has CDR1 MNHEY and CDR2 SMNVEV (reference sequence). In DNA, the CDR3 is TGTGCCAGCAGGATGATCGGTCCGTCTTACAATGAGCAGTTCTTC. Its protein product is CASRMIGPSYNEQFF.

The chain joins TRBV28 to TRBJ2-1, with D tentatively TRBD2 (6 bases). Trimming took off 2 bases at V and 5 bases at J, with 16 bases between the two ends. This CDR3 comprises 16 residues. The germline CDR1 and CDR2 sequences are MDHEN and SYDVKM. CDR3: CASSLRIGGAHNEQFF. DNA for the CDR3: TGTGCCAGCAGTTTAAGGATCGGAGGGGCGCACAATGAGCAGTTCTTC. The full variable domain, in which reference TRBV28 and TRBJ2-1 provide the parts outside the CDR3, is DVKVTQSSRYLVKRTGEKVFLECVQDMDHENMFWYRQDPGLGLRLIYFSYDVKMKEKGDIPEGYSVSREKKERFSLILESASTNQTSMYLCASSLRIGGAHNEQFFGPGTRLTVL.

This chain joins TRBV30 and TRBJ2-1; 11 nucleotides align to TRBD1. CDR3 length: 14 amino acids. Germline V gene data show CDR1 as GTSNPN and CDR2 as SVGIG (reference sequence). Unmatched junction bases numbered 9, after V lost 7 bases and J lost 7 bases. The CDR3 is CASSPGQGVNEQFF. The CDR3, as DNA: TGTGCCTCCTCCCCGGGACAGGGGGTAAATGAGCAGTTCTTC.

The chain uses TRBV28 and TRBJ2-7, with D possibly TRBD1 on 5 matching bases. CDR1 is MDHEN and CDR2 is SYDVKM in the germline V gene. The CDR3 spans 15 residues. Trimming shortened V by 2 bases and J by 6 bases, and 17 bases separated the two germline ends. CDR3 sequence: CASSLRLDRPREQYF. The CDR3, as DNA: TGTGCCAGCAGTTTACGGTTAGACAGACCACGCGAGCAGTACTTC.

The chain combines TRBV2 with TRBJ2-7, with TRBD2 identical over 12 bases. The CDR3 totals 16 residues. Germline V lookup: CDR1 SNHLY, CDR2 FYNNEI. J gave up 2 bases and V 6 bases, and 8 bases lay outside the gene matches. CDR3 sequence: CASRPTSGRGAYEQYF. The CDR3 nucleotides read TGTGCCAGCAGGCCGACTAGCGGGAGAGGGGCCTACGAGCAGTACTTC.

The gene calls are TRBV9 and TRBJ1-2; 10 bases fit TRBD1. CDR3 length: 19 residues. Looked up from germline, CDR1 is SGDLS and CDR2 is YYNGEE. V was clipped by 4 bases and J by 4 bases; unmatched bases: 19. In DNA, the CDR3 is TGTGCCAGCAGCAGAGGCCCTAACACCGGGACAGGGGTTGCCTATGGCTACACCTTC. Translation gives CASSRGPNTGTGVAYGYTF.

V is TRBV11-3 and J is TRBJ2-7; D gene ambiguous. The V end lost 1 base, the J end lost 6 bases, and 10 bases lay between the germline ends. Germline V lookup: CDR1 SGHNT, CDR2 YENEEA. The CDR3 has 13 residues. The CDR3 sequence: CASSLGWAREQYF. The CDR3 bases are TGTGCCAGCAGCTTAGGCTGGGCACGCGAGCAGTACTTC.